The 27 T cell receptor beta chains listed next were all sequenced from one sample in a study of CD8 T cells in ankylosing spondylitis. TCRdb reprocessed the 5' RACE reads via MiXCR and lists one record per CDR3 protein. The table shows about 250,000 distinct CDR3 sequences, with roughly a quarter occurring only once. The sample taken for sequencing was blood, either unsorted or a sorted T cell fraction (not recorded which). The receptors shown here come from a male donor with ankylosing spondylitis or in good health (not recorded which).

This clonotype has a count of ten or more. The chain uses TRBV20-1 and TRBJ2-5; D remains unclear. The V and J ends lost 4 bases and 4 bases respectively, with 10 bases between them. This CDR3 has 12 amino acids. CDR1 is DFQATT and CDR2 is SNEGSKA in the germline V gene (reference sequence). CDR3 protein: CSATPVRETQYF. The CDR3 DNA is TGCAGTGCTACCCCTGTCCGAGAGACCCAGTACTTC.

The gene calls are TRBV2 and TRBJ1-2; D is perhaps TRBD1 (5 bases). The CDR3 runs 14 residues. Deletions cut 6 bases from V and 6 bases from J, with 17 bases between. CDR1 and CDR2 (germline): SNHLY, FYNNEI. The chain's CDR3 is CASRPGGVRNGYTF. The CDR3 DNA reads as TGTGCCAGCAGGCCCGGGGGAGTTAGAAATGGCTACACCTTC.

This clonotype has at least ten counts. This rearrangement joins TRBV2 to TRBJ2-3; D not certain. The germline V and J ends were trimmed by 10 bases and 1 base, with 18 bases remaining between them. This CDR3 is built from 15 residues. Germline assignment: CDR1 SNHLY and CDR2 FYNNEI. CDR3 in DNA: TGTGCCACCAATTTCTTGTTTCCGCGCACAGATACGCAGTATTTT. Its translation: CATNFLFPRTDTQYF. The whole variable domain, filled in from reference TRBV2 and TRBJ2-3, reads EPEVTQTPSHQVTQMGQEVILRCVPISNHLYFYWYRQILGQKVEFLVSFYNNEISEKSEIFDDQFSVERPDGSNFTLKIRSTKLEDSAMYFCATNFLFPRTDTQYFGPGTRLTVL.

There are a few counts of this clonotype. The chain uses TRBV20-1 and TRBJ2-4; D may be TRBD1 or TRBD2 (5 bases each). V lost 0 bases, J lost 7 bases, and 10 bases lay in between. This CDR3 has 13 residues. CDR1 and CDR2 from the germline V gene are DFQATT and SNEGSKA (reference sequence). CDR3 bases: TGCAGTGCTAGAGACGGGGCGCTGAACATTCAGTACTTC. Its translation: CSARDGALNIQYF.

The chain couples TRBV11-3 to TRBJ2-5; D might be TRBD2 (6 bases). V lost 1 base and J 4 bases, leaving 13 bases between the germline ends. Per the germline V gene, CDR1 is SGHNT and CDR2 is YENEEA. The CDR3 is 15 residues long. CDR3: CASSLGGAGGETQYF. CDR3 nucleotides: TGTGCCAGCAGCTTAGGCGGGGCCGGGGGAGAGACCCAGTACTTC.

V usage is TRBV20-1 and J usage is TRBJ2-3; D unresolved. In germline, CDR1 is DFQATT, CDR2 SNEGSKA (reference sequence). Trimming cost V 4 bases and J 2 bases, with 10 bases left between them. This CDR3 has 13 residues. The CDR3 region has the DNA TGCAGTGCTATAAGGACCGACACAGATACGCAGTATTTT. The encoded protein is CSAIRTDTDTQYF.

This clonotype was observed a few times. The chain is built from TRBV6-1 and TRBJ1-5; the match to TRBD1 covers 9 bases. Losses at the gene ends were 6 bases for V and 4 bases for J; bases not matched to a gene: 4. The CDR3 contains 14 residues. CDR1 and CDR2 (germline): MNHNS, SASEGT. The CDR3 bases are TGTGCCAGCAGCCGGGACAGGGTTAATCAGCCCCAGCATTTT. As protein: CASSRDRVNQPQHF.

In its sample, this clonotype was seen many times. The rearrangement uses TRBV5-5 and TRBJ2-7; D unresolved. The V and J ends lost 3 bases and 2 bases respectively, with 9 bases between them. The CDR3 consists of 13 residues. The germline CDR1 and CDR2 sequences are SGHKS and YYEKEE (reference sequence). The chain's CDR3 is CASSSYQTYEQYF. The CDR3 DNA reads as TGTGCCAGCAGCTCCTATCAGACCTACGAGCAGTACTTC.

Remarks on this clonotype: Compared with germline, one end of the junction differs, possibly owing to a read error. The chain is built from TRBV12-3 or TRBV12-4 and TRBJ2-1, with 7 bases that match TRBD2. The CDR3 has 12 residues. The CDR3 DNA reads TGTGCCGGCAGTTTAAGGGAGGGCACCCCGTTCTTC. Translation gives CAGSLREGTPFF.

This clonotype has ten or more counts. This chain links TRBV24-1 with TRBJ1-2; TRBD1 agrees at 9 bases. Germline V gene sequence: CDR1 KGHDR, CDR2 SFDVKD. The CDR3 contains 16 residues. V trimming: 3 bases; J trimming: 3 bases; junction bases outside the gene matches: 7. The CDR3, as DNA: TGTGCCACCAGTGATCCAGGACAGGGGTTGGACTATGGCTACACCTTC. Protein sequence: CATSDPGQGLDYGYTF.

This chain uses TRBV7-2 with TRBJ2-5; maybe TRBD1 (6 bases). The CDR3 spans 14 residues. Deletions cut 0 bases from V and 4 bases from J, with 9 bases between. From germline, CDR1 is SGHTA and CDR2 FQGNSA. As DNA, the CDR3 is TGTGCCAGCAGCTTAGCGACAGGAGGAGAGACCCAGTACTTC. Protein: CASSLATGGETQYF. The complete variable domain, with remaining parts taken from reference TRBV7-2 and TRBJ2-5, reads GAGVSQSPSNKVTEKGKDVELRCDPISGHTALYWYRQSLGQGLEFLIYFQGNSAPDKSGLPSDRFSAERTGGSVSTLTIQRTQQEDSAVYLCASSLATGGETQYFGPGTRLLVL.

The genes are TRBV2 and TRBJ2-1; D gene unclear. Germline V lookup: CDR1 SNHLY, CDR2 FYNNEI. The CDR3 consists of 12 residues. The germline V and J ends were trimmed by 4 bases and 10 bases, with 11 bases remaining between them. The CDR3 coding sequence is TGTGCCAGCAGTGGGTCCGGAAAAGAGCAGTTCTTC. The encoded protein is CASSGSGKEQFF.

This clonotype has a handful of counts. The chain carries TRBV15 and TRBJ2-1, with a tentative D call TRBD1 (6 bases). CDR1 and CDR2 from the germline V gene are LNHNV and YYDKDF (reference sequence). The CDR3 covers 15 residues. Trimming shortened V by 3 bases and J by 7 bases, and 16 bases separated the two germline ends. Here the CDR3 reads CATSRFGQSLNEQFF. Written as DNA, the CDR3 is TGTGCCACCAGCAGGTTCGGACAGTCACTGAATGAGCAGTTCTTC.

The chain carries TRBV6-1 and TRBJ2-1; tentative D call: TRBD2 (6 bases). Trimming took off 6 bases at V and 7 bases at J, with 19 bases between the two ends. Germline values: CDR1 MNHNS, CDR2 SASEGT. The CDR3 spans 15 residues. The CDR3 DNA sequence: TGTGCCAGCAGCCCAAGGGTGGCAGGAGGGAATGAGCAGTTCTTC. Translation gives CASSPRVAGGNEQFF.

This clonotype has just a few counts. V gene TRBV6-6 combines with J gene TRBJ2-1; tentatively, D is TRBD1 (6 bases). CDR1 and CDR2 from the germline V gene are MNHNY and SVGAGI (reference sequence). V was shortened by 9 bases and J by 7 bases, with 16 bases between the two germline ends. The CDR3 extends over 13 amino acids. In DNA, the CDR3 is TGTGCCAGTACGGACTCAAGGGGGAATGAGCAGTTCTTC. As protein: CASTDSRGNEQFF.

The sample holds many counts of this clonotype. V gene TRBV29-1 combines with J gene TRBJ2-3; D may be TRBD1 or TRBD2 (5 bases each). This CDR3 region has 15 residues. Trimming pared 1 base from V and 2 bases from J, leaving 13 bases between. In germline, CDR1 is SQVTM, CDR2 ANQGSEA. CDR3 DNA: TGCAGCGTTGAAGGAGGGGACGGAGACACAGATACGCAGTATTTT. Translation: CSVEGGDGDTDTQYF.

The sample holds a few counts of this clonotype. A much larger clone sits a single nucleotide away, making a read error possible. The chain is built from TRBV12-3 or TRBV12-4 and TRBJ2-1, with D perhaps matching TRBD1 or TRBD2 (5 bases each). The CDR3 is made up of 13 amino acids. V lost 5 bases to trimming and J lost 3 bases, with 8 bases between them. The CDR3 here is CASSRDGYNEQFF. CDR3 in DNA: TGTGCCAGCAGTCGGGACGGCTACAATGAGCAGTTCTTC.

This sequence joins TRBV12-3 or TRBV12-4 and TRBJ2-3; possibly TRBD2 for D (6 bases). V gave up 10 bases and J gave up 1 base, with 27 bases separating them. This CDR3 is built from 18 residues. The CDR3 DNA sequence: TGTGCCATCAGCCCCGGGACTTTAATGGGAGCTGGCACAGATACGCAGTATTTT. Translated, it gives CAISPGTLMGAGTDTQYF.

The chain combines TRBV5-4 with TRBJ1-4; the match to TRBD1 covers 11 bases. This CDR3 is built from 17 residues. With V trimmed by 4 bases and J by 7 bases, 12 bases remained unmatched. The V gene's germline CDR1 is SGHNT and CDR2 YYREEE (reference sequence). The CDR3 sequence is CASSPDRGPWLSEKLFF. The CDR3 DNA is TGTGCCAGCAGCCCGGACAGGGGGCCGTGGTTAAGTGAAAAACTGTTTTTT.

This clonotype was detected ten times or more. V gene TRBV28 combines with J gene TRBJ2-3; D uncertain. This CDR3 is built from 13 residues. V was pared by 2 bases and J by 4 bases, with 7 bases between. The germline CDR1 and CDR2 sequences are MDHEN and SYDVKM. For the CDR3, the DNA is TGTGCCAGCAGTTTACCCCCCCCAGATACGCAGTATTTT. Its protein product is CASSLPPPDTQYF. The full variable domain, in which reference TRBV28 and TRBJ2-3 provide the parts outside the CDR3, is DVKVTQSSRYLVKRTGEKVFLECVQDMDHENMFWYRQDPGLGLRLIYFSYDVKMKEKGDIPEGYSVSREKKERFSLILESASTNQTSMYLCASSLPPPDTQYFGPGTRLTVL.

This clonotype was seen ten or more times. The gene calls are TRBV12-3 or TRBV12-4 and TRBJ1-5; TRBD1 matches 9 bases. The CDR3 length is 14 residues. Trimming at V came to 7 bases and at J to 7 bases, leaving 8 bases not matched to a gene. The CDR3 here is CASNTGTGFQPQHF. The CDR3 DNA reads TGTGCCAGCAACACCGGGACAGGGTTCCAGCCCCAGCATTTT.

This clonotype was counted at least ten times. This chain joins TRBV12-3 or TRBV12-4 and TRBJ2-2; no definite D call. The CDR3 loop spans 15 amino acids. Trimming shortened V by 5 bases and J by 4 bases, and 14 bases separated the two germline ends. The DNA for the CDR3 is TGTGCCAGCAGTCCCCCGGAAGGTATCACCGGGGAGCTGTTTTTT. This gives the protein CASSPPEGITGELFF.

V and J are TRBV12-3 or TRBV12-4 and TRBJ2-5; 7 nucleotides agree with TRBD2. V gave up 1 base and J gave up 4 bases; unmatched junction bases: 3. The CDR3 runs 14 residues. CDR3 nucleotide sequence: TGTGCCAGCAGTTTAGAATGGGAGGGAGAGACCCAGTACTTC. Translating gives CASSLEWEGETQYF.

This clonotype was seen just once. The V and J genes are TRBV20-1 and TRBJ2-7; tentative D call: TRBD2 (5 bases). The CDR3 has 13 residues. Between the trimmed V and J ends, which lost 6 bases and 7 bases, there was a span of 19 bases. The germline V gene has CDR1 DFQATT and CDR2 SNEGSKA (reference sequence). The CDR3 DNA reads TGCAGTGCCACAGAGGGTTTCCTGGGGGAGCAGTACTTC. Translation gives CSATEGFLGEQYF.

This clonotype was seen at least ten times. The genes are TRBV7-6 and TRBJ2-1, with D perhaps given as TRBD1 or TRBD2 (5 bases each). The CDR3 contains 18 residues. Germline loops: CDR1 SGHVS, CDR2 FNYEAQ. The germline V and J ends were trimmed by 2 bases and 5 bases, with 22 bases remaining between them. The CDR3 nucleotides read TGTGCCAGCAGCTTAATGTGGGCTGAGGGGCAATTTGACAATGAGCAGTTCTTC. This sequence encodes CASSLMWAEGQFDNEQFF.

This clonotype was found many times. The chain combines TRBV5-1 with TRBJ1-5; D is ambiguous. CDR1 and CDR2 from the germline V gene are SGHRS and YFSETQ. CDR3 length: 13 amino acids. Trimming left V 3 bases short and J 7 bases short, with 11 bases between. CDR3 residues: CASSWGSGQPQHF. Here the CDR3 DNA reads TGCGCCAGCAGCTGGGGTTCCGGGCAGCCCCAGCATTTT.

This chain joins TRBV7-9 and TRBJ2-5; TRBD2 agrees at 8 bases. The trim removed 5 bases at V and 7 bases at J, leaving 6 bases unmatched. There are 13 residues in the CDR3. Germline lookup yields CDR1 SEHNR and CDR2 FQNEAQ (reference sequence). The CDR3 DNA reads as TGTGCCAGCAGCCCGCGGGGGGTCGGGACCCAGTACTTC. This translates into CASSPRGVGTQYF.